These 2 T cell receptor beta chains originate from one sample sequenced in a study of beta chain features in type 1 diabetes. Every isolated RNA sample was fully reverse transcribed, so sequencing captured expressed TCRB transcripts. Data came from immunoSEQ multiplex PCR; TCRdb stores just in-frame clones and leaves some out. The sample lists over 500,000 clones; around 16% were seen once. Input material: naive CD4+ T cells from blood. Receptors were obtained from a man aged 18 to 30 in good health.

This clone was seen a few times. The CDR3 region has the DNA TGTGCCAGCAGTTCCAGGGAAACCCAAGAGACCCAGTACTTC. It encodes CASSSRETQETQYF. The chain uses TRBV28 and TRBJ2-5, with a possible D match to TRBD1 (5 bases). V was clipped by 4 bases and J by 1 base, with 10 bases between them. Looked up from germline, CDR1 is MDHEN and CDR2 is SYDVKM. The CDR3 spans 14 residues.

This clone was seen more than once but under ten times. V is TRBV28 and J is TRBJ2-7; the match to TRBD1 covers 7 bases. Germline V gene data show CDR1 as MDHEN and CDR2 as SYDVKM. CDR3 size: 14 residues. With V trimmed by 8 bases and J by 1 base, 8 bases remained unmatched. The CDR3 is CASDRDRGSYEQYF. CDR3 DNA sequence: TGTGCCAGCGACCGGGACAGAGGTTCCTACGAGCAGTACTTC.